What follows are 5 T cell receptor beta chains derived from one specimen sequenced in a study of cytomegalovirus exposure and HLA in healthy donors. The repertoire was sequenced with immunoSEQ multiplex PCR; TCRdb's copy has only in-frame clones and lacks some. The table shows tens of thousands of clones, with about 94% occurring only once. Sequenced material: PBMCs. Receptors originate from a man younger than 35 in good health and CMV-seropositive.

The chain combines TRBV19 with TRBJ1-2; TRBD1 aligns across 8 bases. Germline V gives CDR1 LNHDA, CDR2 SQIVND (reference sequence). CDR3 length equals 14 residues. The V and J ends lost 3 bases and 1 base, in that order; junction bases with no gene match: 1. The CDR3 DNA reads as TGTGCCAGTAGTATGACAGGGGTTAACTATGGCTACACCTTC. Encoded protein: CASSMTGVNYGYTF.

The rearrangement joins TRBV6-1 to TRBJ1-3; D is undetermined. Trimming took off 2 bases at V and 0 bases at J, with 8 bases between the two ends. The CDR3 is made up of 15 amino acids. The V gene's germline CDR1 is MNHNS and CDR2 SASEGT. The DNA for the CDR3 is TGTGCCAGCAGTGAACGATCAGTCTCTGGAAACACCATATATTTT. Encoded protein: CASSERSVSGNTIYF.

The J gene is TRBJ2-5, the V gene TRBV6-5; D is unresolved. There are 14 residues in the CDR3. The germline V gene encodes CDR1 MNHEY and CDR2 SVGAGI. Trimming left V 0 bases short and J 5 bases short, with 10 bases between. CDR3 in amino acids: CASSYSSQVETQYF. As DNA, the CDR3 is TGTGCCAGCAGTTACTCGAGTCAGGTTGAGACCCAGTACTTC.

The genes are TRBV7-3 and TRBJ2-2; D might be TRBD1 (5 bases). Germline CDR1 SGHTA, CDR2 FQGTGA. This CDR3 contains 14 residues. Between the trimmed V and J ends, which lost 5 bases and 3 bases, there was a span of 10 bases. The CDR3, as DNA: TGTGCCAGCAGCCCAGACAGATACACCGGGGAGCTGTTTTTT. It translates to CASSPDRYTGELFF.

The CDR3 loop is CASSLAAGHEQYF. The CDR3 nucleotides are TGTGCCAGCAGCTTGGCTGCAGGGCACGAGCAGTACTTC. J is TRBJ2-7 and V is TRBV5-6; a weak D match, TRBD1 (5 bases). Germline CDR1 and CDR2: SGHDT and YYEEEE. This CDR3 has 13 residues. Trimming pared 0 bases from V and 5 bases from J, leaving 9 bases between.